The entry below describes one TCR beta chain. Its specificity is unknown. What made the TCR beta cDNA was 5'RACE template switching with UMIs. TCRdb reprocessed the 5' RACE reads, with one entry per CDR3 protein and no DNA. This sample lists about 260,000 distinct CDR3 sequences; its ten largest clones have 0.39%. These data originate in a study of T cells expressing NK-cell markers. Overall study: Investigators obtained TCR beta repertoires from sorted CD3+CD56+NKG2C+, CD3+CD56+NKG2C- and CD3+CD56-NKG2C+ T cells.

The study, taken as a whole, reports: One observes that, in a few donors, these clonotypes were also the leading ones within the CD3+CD56-NKG2C+ fraction.

Germline V gene sequence: CDR1 MNHNS, CDR2 SASEGT. The CDR3 has 15 amino acids. The TCR comes from a man aged 18 to 29 in good health. The chain uses TRBV6-1 and TRBJ1-4. Sequencing was performed on blood T cells: a sorted CD56 or NKG2C T cell subset, CD4+ or CD8+ T cells, or bulk PBMC T cells (not recorded which). CDR3 sequence: CASSRGTSGGEKLFF.